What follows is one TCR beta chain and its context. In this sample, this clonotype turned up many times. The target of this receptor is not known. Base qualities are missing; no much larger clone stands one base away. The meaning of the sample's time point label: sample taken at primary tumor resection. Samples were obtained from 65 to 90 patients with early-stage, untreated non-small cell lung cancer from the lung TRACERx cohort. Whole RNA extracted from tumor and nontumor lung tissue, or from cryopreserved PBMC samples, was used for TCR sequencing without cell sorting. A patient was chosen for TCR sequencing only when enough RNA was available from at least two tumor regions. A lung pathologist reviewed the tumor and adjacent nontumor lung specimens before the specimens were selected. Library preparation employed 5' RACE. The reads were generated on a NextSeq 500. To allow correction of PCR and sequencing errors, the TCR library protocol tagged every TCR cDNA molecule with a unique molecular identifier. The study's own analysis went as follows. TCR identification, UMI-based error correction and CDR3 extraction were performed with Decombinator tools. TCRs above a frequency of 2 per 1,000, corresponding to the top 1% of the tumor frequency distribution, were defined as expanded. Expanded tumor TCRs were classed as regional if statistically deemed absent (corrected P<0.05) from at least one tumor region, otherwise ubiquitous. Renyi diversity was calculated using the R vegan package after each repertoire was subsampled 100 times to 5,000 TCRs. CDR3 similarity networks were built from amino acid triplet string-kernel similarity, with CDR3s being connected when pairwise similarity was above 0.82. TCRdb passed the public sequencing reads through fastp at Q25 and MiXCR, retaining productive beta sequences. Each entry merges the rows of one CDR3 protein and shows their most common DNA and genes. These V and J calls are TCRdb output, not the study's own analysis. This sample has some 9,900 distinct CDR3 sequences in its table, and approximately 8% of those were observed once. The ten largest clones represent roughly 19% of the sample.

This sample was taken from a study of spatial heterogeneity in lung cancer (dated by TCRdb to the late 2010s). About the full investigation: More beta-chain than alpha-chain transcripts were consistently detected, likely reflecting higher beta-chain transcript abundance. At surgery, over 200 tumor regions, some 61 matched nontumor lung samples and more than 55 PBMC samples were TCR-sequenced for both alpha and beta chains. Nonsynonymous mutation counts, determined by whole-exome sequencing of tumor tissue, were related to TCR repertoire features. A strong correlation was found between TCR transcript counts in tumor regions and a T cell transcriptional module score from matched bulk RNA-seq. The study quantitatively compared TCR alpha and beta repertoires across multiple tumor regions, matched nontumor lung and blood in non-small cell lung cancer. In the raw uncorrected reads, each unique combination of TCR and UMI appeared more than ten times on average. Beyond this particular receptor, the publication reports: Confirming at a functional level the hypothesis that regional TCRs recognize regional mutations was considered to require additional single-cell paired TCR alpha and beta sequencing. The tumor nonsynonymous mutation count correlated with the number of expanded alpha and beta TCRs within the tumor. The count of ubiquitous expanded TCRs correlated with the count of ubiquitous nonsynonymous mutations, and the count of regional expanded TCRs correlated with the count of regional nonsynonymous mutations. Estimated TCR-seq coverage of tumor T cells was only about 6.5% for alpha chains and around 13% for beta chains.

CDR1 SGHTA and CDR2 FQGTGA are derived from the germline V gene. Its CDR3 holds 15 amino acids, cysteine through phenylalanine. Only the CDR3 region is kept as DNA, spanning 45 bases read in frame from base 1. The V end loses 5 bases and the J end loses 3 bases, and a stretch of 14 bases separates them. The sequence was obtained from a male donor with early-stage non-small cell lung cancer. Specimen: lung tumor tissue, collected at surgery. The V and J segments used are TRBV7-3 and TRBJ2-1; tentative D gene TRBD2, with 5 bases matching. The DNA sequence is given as TGTGCCAGCAGCCCGGGATACAGCTTCTACAATGAGCAGTTCTTC. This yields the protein CASSPGYSFYNEQFF.